This T cell receptor (beta chain) was recovered during a study of T cell changes during pregnancy in multiple sclerosis. Generated by immunoSEQ multiplex PCR, the TCRdb table keeps only in-frame clones and is missing some. The sample has some 130,000 clones, 95% to 98% seen once. V gave up 6 bases and J gave up 5 bases; unmatched junction bases: 5. The CDR3 covers 13 residues. In germline, CDR1 is MNHNS, CDR2 SASEGT. The chain links TRBV6-1 to TRBJ2-5; 8 positions match TRBD1. This TCR was sampled from a female donor with multiple sclerosis, enrolled in a pregnancy study. The sequenced sample was peripheral blood, obtained after pregnancy. The CDR3 region has the DNA TGTGCCAGCAGACAACAGGGGGTTGAGACCCAGTACTTC. Its protein is CASRQQGVETQYF.